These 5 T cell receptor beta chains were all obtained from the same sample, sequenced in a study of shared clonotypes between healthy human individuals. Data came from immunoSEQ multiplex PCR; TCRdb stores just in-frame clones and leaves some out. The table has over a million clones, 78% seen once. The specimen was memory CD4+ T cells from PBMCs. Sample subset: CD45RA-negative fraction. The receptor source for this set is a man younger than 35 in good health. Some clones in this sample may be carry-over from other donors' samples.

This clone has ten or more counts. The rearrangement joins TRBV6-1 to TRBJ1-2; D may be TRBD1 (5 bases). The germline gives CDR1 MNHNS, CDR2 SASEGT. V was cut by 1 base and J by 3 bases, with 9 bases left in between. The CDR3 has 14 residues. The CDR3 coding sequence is TGTGCCAGCAGTGAAGGAGGGACTTACTATGGCTACACCTTC. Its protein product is CASSEGGTYYGYTF.

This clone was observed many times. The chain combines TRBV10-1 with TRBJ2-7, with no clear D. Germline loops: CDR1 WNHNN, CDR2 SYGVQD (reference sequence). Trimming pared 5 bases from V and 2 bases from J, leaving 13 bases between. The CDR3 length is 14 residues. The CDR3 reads CASSTLGHPYEQYF. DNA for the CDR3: TGCGCCAGCAGTACCCTTGGGCATCCCTACGAGCAGTACTTC.

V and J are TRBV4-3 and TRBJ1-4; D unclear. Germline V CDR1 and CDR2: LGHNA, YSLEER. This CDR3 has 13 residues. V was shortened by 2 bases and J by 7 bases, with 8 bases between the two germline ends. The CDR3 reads CASSQRRLEKLFF. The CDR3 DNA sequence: TGCGCCAGCAGCCAACGGCGGCTTGAAAAACTGTTTTTT.

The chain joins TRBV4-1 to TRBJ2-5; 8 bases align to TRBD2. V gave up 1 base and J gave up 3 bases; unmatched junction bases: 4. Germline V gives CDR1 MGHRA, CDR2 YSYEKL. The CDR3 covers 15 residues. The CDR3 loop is CASSQVGTREETQYF. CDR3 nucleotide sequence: TGCGCCAGCAGCCAAGTCGGGACTAGGGAAGAGACCCAGTACTTC.

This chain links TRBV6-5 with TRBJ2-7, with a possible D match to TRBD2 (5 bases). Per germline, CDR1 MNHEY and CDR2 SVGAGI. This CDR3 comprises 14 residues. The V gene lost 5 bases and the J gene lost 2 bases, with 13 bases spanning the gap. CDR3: CASSPGVVAYEQYF. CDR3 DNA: TGTGCCAGCAGTCCCGGGGTAGTAGCCTACGAGCAGTACTTC.